This paragraph reports one T cell receptor beta chain. These data belong to a study of CD8 T cells in ankylosing spondylitis. Via MiXCR, TCRdb re-called the 5' RACE reads, giving one row per CDR3 protein. The sample shows 300,000 to 400,000 distinct CDR3 sequences, approximately 22% of them seen only once. CDR3 size: 13 residues. In germline, CDR1 is SQVTM, CDR2 ANQGSEA. V gave up 5 bases and J gave up 6 bases, with 14 bases separating them. The sample was blood, either unsorted or a sorted T cell fraction (not recorded which). This receptor was obtained from a male donor with ankylosing spondylitis or in good health (not recorded which). V gene TRBV29-1 combines with J gene TRBJ2-1; D is undetermined. The CDR3 is CSVRVGQSNEQFF. CDR3 bases: TGCAGCGTTCGGGTGGGCCAGTCCAATGAGCAGTTCTTC.